A selection of T cell receptor beta chains follows, all from one sample in a study of T-cell memory formation after mild COVID-19. TCRdb processed the 5' RACE reads anew with MiXCR; each CDR3 protein has one entry. The sample has hundreds of thousands of distinct CDR3 sequences, approximately 24% seen once. Sequencing input: PBMCs or a T cell subset sorted from them (not recorded which). These receptor sequences come from an adult woman who had mild COVID-19 (a few samples of this study predate the infection). Cell type and time point are not known. Both conserved end residues are trimmed from each CDR3. The order of the fields is CDR3 length, J gene, V gene, CDR3 protein.

len: 17; j_gene: TRBJ2-2; v_gene: TRBV7-2; CDR3aa: ASSLERTSGGLNTGELF
len: 14; j_gene: TRBJ2-1; v_gene: TRBV5-1; CDR3aa: ASTDGSGGPYNEQF
len: 12; j_gene: TRBJ2-3; v_gene: TRBV24-1; CDR3aa: ATGEGGGTDTQY
len: 14; j_gene: TRBJ2-6; v_gene: TRBV5-1; CDR3aa: ASSFGSGPGANVLT
len: 14; j_gene: TRBJ1-2; v_gene: TRBV2; CDR3aa: ASIYGTGSLYYGYT
len: 17; j_gene: TRBJ1-5; v_gene: TRBV27; CDR3aa: ASSTLPDREPYSNQPQH
len: 14; j_gene: TRBJ1-2; v_gene: TRBV5-5; CDR3aa: ASSQLGTGDLYGYT
len: 13; j_gene: TRBJ2-3; v_gene: TRBV20-1; CDR3aa: SASRGSASTDTQY
len: 13; j_gene: TRBJ2-7; v_gene: TRBV18; CDR3aa: ASSPASGSSYEQY
len: 15; j_gene: TRBJ2-1; v_gene: TRBV5-5; CDR3aa: ASSRIPLAGVPNEQF
len: 13; j_gene: TRBJ2-1; v_gene: TRBV12-3/TRBV12-4; CDR3aa: ASSLQGVGNNEQF
len: 16; j_gene: TRBJ2-1; v_gene: TRBV6-5; CDR3aa: ASSRNPGLAGVGNEQF
len: 13; j_gene: TRBJ2-7; v_gene: TRBV9; CDR3aa: ASSVADRGGYEQY
len: 19; j_gene: TRBJ2-6; v_gene: TRBV5-1; CDR3aa: ASGLTKGQTTVSAGANVLT
len: 12; j_gene: TRBJ1-1; v_gene: TRBV5-6; CDR3aa: ASSWGTRNTEAF
len: 13; j_gene: TRBJ2-5; v_gene: TRBV7-3; CDR3aa: ASSPYPGGRETQY
len: 11; j_gene: TRBJ1-2; v_gene: TRBV6-5; CDR3aa: ASWGTVHYGYT
len: 13; j_gene: TRBJ2-5; v_gene: TRBV7-2; CDR3aa: ASSLAWGRWETQY
len: 9; j_gene: TRBJ1-1; v_gene: TRBV29-1; CDR3aa: SVARNTEAF
len: 12; j_gene: TRBJ2-3; v_gene: TRBV6-5; CDR3aa: ASSWGLAGDTQY
len: 15; j_gene: TRBJ2-1; v_gene: TRBV5-4; CDR3aa: ASSFIPGLAGVDEQF
len: 10; j_gene: TRBJ1-1; v_gene: TRBV29-1; CDR3aa: SVDGVDTEAF
len: 9; j_gene: TRBJ2-7; v_gene: TRBV12-3/TRBV12-4; CDR3aa: ASSLGPKQY
len: 13; j_gene: TRBJ2-2; v_gene: TRBV27; CDR3aa: ASRMPGGITGELF
len: 12; j_gene: TRBJ2-4; v_gene: TRBV5-1; CDR3aa: ASSSRTGMNIQY
len: 13; j_gene: TRBJ2-1; v_gene: TRBV14; CDR3aa: ASSRTGTTYNEQF
len: 11; j_gene: TRBJ1-2; v_gene: TRBV7-6; CDR3aa: ASSSDTLYGYT
len: 13; j_gene: TRBJ1-4; v_gene: TRBV2; CDR3aa: ASSELTPKGEKLF
len: 13; j_gene: TRBJ2-5; v_gene: TRBV7-3; CDR3aa: ASSLRSSAQETQY
len: 12; j_gene: TRBJ2-3; v_gene: TRBV7-2; CDR3aa: ASSDQGPLASGY
len: 15; j_gene: TRBJ2-3; v_gene: TRBV15; CDR3aa: ATSSGTSGGETDTQY
len: 13; j_gene: TRBJ1-2; v_gene: TRBV24-1; CDR3aa: ATSEGSNAGQKSL
len: 16; j_gene: TRBJ2-3; v_gene: TRBV11-2; CDR3aa: ASSLTLAGLTVTDTQY
len: 15; j_gene: TRBJ2-7; v_gene: TRBV12-3/TRBV12-4; CDR3aa: ASSLPRLAGGPYEQY
len: 11; j_gene: TRBJ1-2; v_gene: TRBV5-6; CDR3aa: ASSLREPGGYT
len: 11; j_gene: TRBJ2-1; v_gene: TRBV6-2/TRBV6-3; CDR3aa: AIRQGARNEQF
len: 11; j_gene: TRBJ1-5; v_gene: TRBV6-5; CDR3aa: ASSYGDLGPQH
len: 14; j_gene: TRBJ2-3; v_gene: TRBV7-2; CDR3aa: ASSFSTWGGTDTQY
len: 12; j_gene: TRBJ2-7; v_gene: TRBV9; CDR3aa: ASSPDLPAYEQY
len: 9; j_gene: TRBJ2-1; v_gene: TRBV7-2; CDR3aa: ASSYYGEQF
len: 15; j_gene: TRBJ2-5; v_gene: TRBV3-1; CDR3aa: ASSQTTSGGPRETQY
len: 11; j_gene: TRBJ1-1; v_gene: TRBV10-3; CDR3aa: AISRTGATGAF
len: 10; j_gene: TRBJ1-5; v_gene: TRBV6-2/TRBV6-3; CDR3aa: GTGAGYQPQH
len: 8; j_gene: TRBJ2-1; v_gene: TRBV29-1; CDR3aa: SVGGQGQF
len: 13; j_gene: TRBJ2-7; v_gene: TRBV13; CDR3aa: ASSLGAGGSVEQY
len: 14; j_gene: TRBJ2-1; v_gene: TRBV24-1; CDR3aa: ATSDRPGTGGNEQF